These 8 T cell receptor beta chains were all obtained from the same sample, sequenced in a study of blood T cell repertoires in COVID-19. Here immunoSEQ multiplex PCR was the method, and the copy in TCRdb shows in-frame clones only, minus some. Of under 250,000 clones listed, roughly 82% are singletons. The sequenced sample consisted of peripheral blood. The receptors were gathered from a woman in her 70s with acute or convalescent COVID-19.

The genes are TRBV5-6 and TRBJ1-2, with unresolved D. The CDR3 is made up of 14 amino acids. With 0 bases removed from V and 5 bases from J, the gap between germline ends came to 11 bases. Germline CDR1 reads SGHDT; CDR2 reads YYEEEE. The CDR3 sequence is CASSLGPTSYGYTF. Written as DNA, the CDR3 is TGTGCCAGCAGCTTGGGGCCTACTAGTTATGGCTACACCTTC.

This clone appeared once. The rearrangement links TRBV9 to TRBJ1-2, with TRBD1 identical over 8 bases. CDR3 length equals 15 residues. Germline V gene sequence: CDR1 SGDLS, CDR2 YYNGEE. V dropped 4 bases and J dropped 4; count of bases not matched to a gene: 9. The CDR3 protein is CASSPGQGRGYGYTF. The CDR3 DNA reads as TGTGCCAGCAGCCCAGGACAGGGCCGCGGCTATGGCTACACCTTC. Variable domain in full (rest from reference TRBV9 and TRBJ1-2): DSGVTQTPKHLITATGQRVTLRCSPRSGDLSVYWYQQSLDQGLQFLIQYYNGEERAKGNILERFSAQQFPDLHSELNLSSLELGDSALYFCASSPGQGRGYGYTFGSGTRLTVV.

The V and J genes are TRBV25-1 and TRBJ1-2; a possible D gene is TRBD1 (5 bases). The germline V and J ends were trimmed by 6 bases and 6 bases, with 17 bases remaining between them. Germline-derived CDR1 and CDR2 are MGHDK and SYGVNS. The CDR3 is 14 amino acids. This CDR3 reads CASRRAGKKDGYTF. CDR3 bases: TGTGCCAGCAGGAGAGCAGGGAAGAAGGATGGCTACACCTTC.

This chain uses TRBV3-1 (or the pseudogene TRBV3-2) with TRBJ2-2; 9 positions match TRBD1. Germline assignment: CDR1 LGHDT and CDR2 YNNKEL (reference sequence). CDR3 length: 15 amino acids. The V segment lost 1 base and the J segment 6 bases; nucleotides outside the gene matches: 3. This CDR3 reads CASSQGQGVAGELFF. For the CDR3, the DNA is TGTGCCAGCAGCCAAGGACAGGGGGTCGCCGGGGAGCTGTTTTTT.

CDR3 in amino acids: CASSLNPTGGYGYTF. In nucleotides, the CDR3 is TGTGCCAGTAGTCTCAACCCGACAGGGGGGTATGGCTACACCTTC. This chain connects TRBV19 to TRBJ1-2; 9 bases line up with TRBD1. The CDR3 covers 15 residues. V trimming: 5 bases; J trimming: 5 bases; junction bases outside the gene matches: 9. CDR1 and CDR2 (germline): LNHDA, SQIVND (reference sequence).

This chain connects TRBV7-2 to TRBJ2-7, with 11 positions matching TRBD2. CDR1 SGHTA and CDR2 FQGNSA come from the germline V gene. V was clipped by 5 bases and J by 4 bases; unmatched bases: 7. This CDR3 contains 15 residues. The CDR3 region is CASSNSGGASYEQYF. The CDR3 DNA reads as TGTGCCAGCAGCAATAGCGGGGGGGCCTCTTACGAGCAGTACTTC.

Remarks on this clone: The junction and the germline gene differ at one end; a read error may be behind it. The chain carries TRBV7-9 and TRBJ1-1; weak D call: TRBD1 (6 bases). Germline assignment: CDR1 SEHNR and CDR2 FQNEAQ (reference sequence). The CDR3 contains 12 residues. The CDR3 DNA sequence: TGTGCCAGCAGCTTAGAGAGTTTTGGGACATCCTTT. Protein: CASSLESFGTSF.

The V call is TRBV18, the J call TRBJ1-5; no definite D call. The CDR3 runs 16 residues. V was clipped by 1 base and J by 0 bases, with 10 bases between them. Germline CDR1 KGHSH, CDR2 LQKENI. The CDR3 DNA reads TGTGCCAGCTCACCACGGAGTCTCCCTAGCAATCAGCCCCAGCATTTT. Translation: CASSPRSLPSNQPQHF.